Presented here are 31 T cell receptor beta chains from one specimen sequenced in a study of PD-1 blockade in mismatch repair-deficient tumors. Here immunoSEQ multiplex PCR was the method, and the copy in TCRdb shows in-frame clones only, minus some. The sample consists of about 63,000 clones, roughly 88% of them appearing once. The sequencing used peripheral blood, collected 52 weeks after starting pembrolizumab. The source is an adult with mismatch repair-deficient cancer.

V is TRBV7-3 and J is TRBJ2-5, with D perhaps TRBD1 or TRBD2 (6 bases each). The V end was cut by 2 bases, the J end by 5 bases, with 9 bases between. There are 13 residues in the CDR3. Germline CDR1 and CDR2: SGHTA and FQGTGA. CDR3 nucleotide sequence: TGTGCCAGCAGCTTAGGGGGGCGGGAGACCCAGTACTTC. This sequence encodes CASSLGGRETQYF. Full variable domain (outside the CDR3, taken from reference TRBV7-3 and TRBJ2-5): GAGVSQTPSNKVTEKGKYVELRCDPISGHTALYWYRQSLGQGPEFLIYFQGTGAADDSGLPNDRFFAVRPEGSVSTLKIQRTERGDSAVYLCASSLGGRETQYFGPGTRLLVL.

This chain joins TRBV7-9 and TRBJ1-5; D uncertain. Germline values: CDR1 SEHNR, CDR2 FQNEAQ (reference sequence). CDR3 size: 12 residues. V shed 0 bases and J shed 6 bases, with 3 bases lying between them. CDR3 nucleotide sequence: TGTGCCAGCAGCTTAGCAGGTCAGCCCCAGCATTTT. Amino acids: CASSLAGQPQHF.

This clone was found a few times. The chain employs TRBV7-9 and TRBJ1-2, with a tentative D call TRBD1 (6 bases). The CDR3 extends over 13 amino acids. Germline CDR1 SEHNR, CDR2 FQNEAQ (reference sequence). Between the trimmed V and J ends, which lost 4 bases and 4 bases, there was a span of 10 bases. DNA for the CDR3: TGTGCCAGCAGCTCCACAGGGTCCTATGGCTACACCTTC. Translated, it gives CASSSTGSYGYTF.

V usage is TRBV4-3 and J usage is TRBJ2-5; 10 nucleotides agree with TRBD2. Germline CDR1 LGHNA, CDR2 YSLEER. V lost 0 bases to trimming and J lost 5 bases; unmatched junction nucleotides: 3. The CDR3 covers 15 residues. CDR3 coding DNA: TGCGCCAGCAGCCAAGAGGGACTAGCGTTGGAGACCCAGTACTTC. Protein sequence: CASSQEGLALETQYF.

The chain employs TRBV15 and TRBJ2-1, with D possibly being TRBD2 (5 bases). The CDR3 loop spans 18 amino acids. V was pared by 0 bases and J by 4 bases, with 19 bases between. CDR1 and CDR2 from the germline V gene are LNHNV and YYDKDF (reference sequence). As DNA, the CDR3 is TGTGCCACCAGCAGAGATCGATTTGGGTCTAGCCCATACAATGAGCAGTTCTTC. It codes for CATSRDRFGSSPYNEQFF.

The chain joins TRBV7-2 to TRBJ2-7; 9 positions match TRBD2. The germline V gene has CDR1 SGHTA and CDR2 FQGNSA. The CDR3 consists of 13 residues. V shed 5 bases, J shed 4 bases, and the junction held 3 bases outside the gene matches. The CDR3 sequence is CASSGTSRYEQYF. The CDR3 DNA follows: TGTGCCAGCAGCGGGACTAGCCGATACGAGCAGTACTTC.

This clone was counted a few times. The chain carries TRBV6-5 and TRBJ2-3; the D is unclear. The germline CDR1 and CDR2 sequences are MNHEY and SVGAGI. V lost 5 bases, J lost 0 bases, and 12 bases lay in between. There are 15 residues in the CDR3. The CDR3 DNA is TGTGCCAGCAGTCTGGACGGTTCTAGCACAGATACGCAGTATTTT. Residues: CASSLDGSSTDTQYF.

The rearrangement joins TRBV29-1 to TRBJ1-2; the D is unclear. CDR1 SQVTM and CDR2 ANQGSEA come from the germline V gene. Trimming left V 1 base short and J 2 bases short, with 11 bases between. CDR3 length: 14 amino acids. CDR3 DNA sequence: TGCAGCGTTGAAGGCCTCTTCCCCAACTATGGCTACACCTTC. Translation: CSVEGLFPNYGYTF.

The chain joins TRBV10-2 to TRBJ2-1; D ambiguous. CDR3 size: 14 residues. The germline V gene encodes CDR1 WSHSY and CDR2 SAAADI. The germline V and J ends were trimmed by 10 bases and 0 bases, with 13 bases remaining between them. The CDR3 loop is CATQMGSSYNEQFF. The CDR3 DNA follows: TGCGCCACCCAAATGGGTAGCTCCTACAATGAGCAGTTCTTC.

This chain's CDR3 is CASSPPGQSTDTQYF. Here the CDR3 DNA reads TGTGCCAGCAGCCCACCGGGACAGAGCACAGATACGCAGTATTTT. The V call is TRBV7-8, the J call TRBJ2-3; 7 bases agree with TRBD1. This CDR3 has 15 residues. The trim removed 5 bases at V and 0 bases at J, leaving 5 bases unmatched. Germline lookup yields CDR1 SGHVS and CDR2 FQNEAQ.

The rearrangement joins TRBV13 to TRBJ2-3; 10 nucleotides agree with TRBD2. CDR1 and CDR2 from the germline V gene are PRHDT and FYEKMQ (reference sequence). There are 18 residues in the CDR3. The ends lost 5 bases at V and 1 base at J; junction bases unmatched: 12. For the CDR3, the DNA is TGTGCCAGCAGCGCCGCCTTGTCCGGGACTAGCGGCACAGATACGCAGTATTTT. Protein sequence: CASSAALSGTSGTDTQYF.

This rearrangement joins TRBV19 to TRBJ1-2, with a possible D match to TRBD1 (6 bases). The CDR3 has 16 amino acids. The germline V gene encodes CDR1 LNHDA and CDR2 SQIVND (reference sequence). V lost 5 bases and J 1 base, leaving 17 bases between the germline ends. As DNA, the CDR3 is TGTGCCAGTAGTCGGGACAAAAGGGACCGTAACTATGGCTACACCTTC. This codes for CASSRDKRDRNYGYTF.

The V and J genes are TRBV5-6 and TRBJ2-3; 9 bases are shared with TRBD2. Germline V gene data show CDR1 as SGHDT and CDR2 as YYEEEE. The CDR3 extends over 15 amino acids. Trimming at V came to 6 bases and at J to 2 bases, leaving 7 bases not matched to a gene. DNA for the CDR3: TGTGCCAGCACCCCTAGCGGGGCCTTCACAGATACGCAGTATTTT. This sequence encodes CASTPSGAFTDTQYF.

This clone is a singleton in its sample. The chain joins TRBV10-3 to TRBJ2-3; perhaps TRBD2 as D (6 bases). The germline gives CDR1 ENHRY, CDR2 SYGVKD. V dropped 7 bases and J dropped 10 bases, with 24 bases sitting between them. The CDR3 runs to 15 residues. The DNA for the CDR3 is TGTGCCATCATATTGCGACTAGGGAAATCAGGGCCGCAGTATTTT. Translated: CAIILRLGKSGPQYF.

The rearrangement uses TRBV13 and TRBJ2-5; D uncertain. This CDR3 comprises 14 residues. Germline V CDR1 and CDR2: PRHDT, FYEKMQ (reference sequence). V lost 4 bases and J 1 base, leaving 10 bases between the germline ends. CDR3 sequence (DNA): TGTGCCAGCAGCTCCCCGATTTCCCAAGAGACCCAGTACTTC. This sequence encodes CASSSPISQETQYF.

V gene TRBV7-6 combines with J gene TRBJ2-3; 10 bases are shared with TRBD2. Germline-derived CDR1 and CDR2 are SGHVS and FNYEAQ. The CDR3 totals 18 residues. J was trimmed by 0 bases and V by 5 bases; bases with no gene match: 11. The CDR3 reads CASSRGSGRGFSTDTQYF. In DNA form, the CDR3 reads TGTGCCAGCAGCCGGGGGAGCGGGAGGGGATTTAGCACAGATACGCAGTATTTT.

This sequence joins TRBV11-3 and TRBJ1-1, with 7 bases lining up with TRBD1. This CDR3 comprises 13 residues. Germline CDR1 SGHNT, CDR2 YENEEA. Unmatched junction bases numbered 5, after V lost 2 bases and J lost 8 bases. The CDR3 DNA reads as TGTGCCAGCAGCTTACCCGGGACAGTCGAAGCTTTCTTT. Translating it yields CASSLPGTVEAFF. Using reference TRBV11-3 and TRBJ1-1 for the parts outside the CDR3, the full variable domain is EAGVVQSPRYKIIEKKQPVAFWCNPISGHNTLYWYLQNLGQGPELLIRYENEEAVDDSQLPKDRFSAERLKGVDSTLKIQPAELGDSAVYLCASSLPGTVEAFFGQGTRLTVV.

This rearrangement joins TRBV19 to TRBJ2-2, with 8 bases fitting TRBD1. V trimming: 2 bases; J trimming: 4 bases; junction bases outside the gene matches: 6. Germline CDR1 and CDR2: LNHDA and SQIVND (reference sequence). The CDR3 runs 16 residues. The CDR3 DNA reads TGTGCCAGTAGTATACGGACAGGGTTGGTCACCGGGGAGCTGTTTTTT. It encodes CASSIRTGLVTGELFF.

The V gene is TRBV7-9, the J gene TRBJ1-1; 7 bases line up with TRBD1. Germline V gene sequence: CDR1 SEHNR, CDR2 FQNEAQ (reference sequence). CDR3 length: 12 residues. J gave up 11 bases and V 5 bases, and 8 bases lay outside the gene matches. The CDR3 spells CASSPRGLGAFF. The CDR3 nucleotides are TGTGCCAGCAGCCCGAGGGGGCTGGGCGCTTTCTTT.

The gene calls are TRBV29-1 and TRBJ2-7; TRBD1 aligns across 9 bases. CDR1 is SQVTM and CDR2 is ANQGSEA in the germline V gene. This CDR3 region has 12 residues. Trimming at V came to 4 bases and at J to 3 bases, leaving 1 base not matched to a gene. This CDR3 is CSVAGQGYEQYF. In DNA form, the CDR3 reads TGCAGCGTTGCGGGACAGGGCTACGAGCAGTACTTC.

The chain links TRBV11-2 to TRBJ2-3, with D hard to call. This CDR3 is built from 16 residues. Germline-derived CDR1 and CDR2 are SGHAT and FQNNGV. V was clipped by 5 bases and J by 1 base, with 16 bases between them. CDR3 sequence reads: CASSLRRMLGTDTQYF. Written as DNA, the CDR3 is TGTGCCAGCAGCCTCAGACGGATGTTGGGCACAGATACGCAGTATTTT.

The chain employs TRBV23-1 and TRBJ2-5; 9 bases agree with TRBD2. TRBV23-1 is recorded as an ORF, its role being uncertain. This CDR3 contains 19 residues. V was pared by 0 bases and J by 0 bases, with 11 bases of the junction left unmatched. The chain's CDR3 is CASSQSTVCGRGYQETQYF. The DNA for the CDR3 is TGCGCCAGCAGTCAATCGACAGTTTGCGGGAGGGGGTACCAAGAGACCCAGTACTTC.

The chain combines TRBV7-8 with TRBJ1-2; the match to TRBD1 covers 8 bases. V was pared by 6 bases and J by 5 bases, with 11 bases of the junction left unmatched. The CDR3 is 15 amino acids. The germline V gene encodes CDR1 SGHVS and CDR2 FQNEAQ. CDR3 region: CASRGVDRGTYGYTF. The CDR3 DNA is TGTGCCAGCAGGGGAGTAGACAGGGGAACTTATGGCTACACCTTC.

The V call is TRBV9, the J call TRBJ2-5; 8 nucleotides agree with TRBD1. Germline V gives CDR1 SGDLS, CDR2 YYNGEE. The CDR3 spans 14 residues. V dropped 3 bases and J dropped 4; count of bases not matched to a gene: 5. The CDR3 DNA reads as TGTGCCAGCAGCGGGACAGGGTTGGTAGAGACCCAGTACTTC. It yields the protein CASSGTGLVETQYF. The variable domain in full, with the rest retrieved from reference TRBV9 and TRBJ2-5, is DSGVTQTPKHLITATGQRVTLRCSPRSGDLSVYWYQQSLDQGLQFLIQYYNGEERAKGNILERFSAQQFPDLHSELNLSSLELGDSALYFCASSGTGLVETQYFGPGTRLLVL.

The chain's CDR3 is CAISEPFSAGVLNEQFF. The CDR3 region has the DNA TGTGCCATCAGTGAGCCGTTCTCAGCGGGAGTTTTAAATGAGCAGTTCTTC. The rearrangement uses TRBV10-3 and TRBJ2-1; 8 nucleotides align to TRBD2. Losses at the gene ends were 2 bases for V and 7 bases for J; bases not matched to a gene: 13. The CDR3 totals 17 residues. CDR1 is ENHRY, CDR2 SYGVKD, per germline.

In this sample, this clone turned up a few times. This sequence joins TRBV6-1 and TRBJ2-2; D gene unclear. With 8 bases removed from V and 2 bases from J, the gap between germline ends came to 6 bases. This CDR3 is built from 12 residues. Germline CDR1 reads MNHNS; CDR2 reads SASEGT. As DNA, the CDR3 is TGTGCCAGCCTTCTAAACACCGGGGAGCTGTTTTTT. It translates to CASLLNTGELFF.

V usage is TRBV5-5 and J usage is TRBJ2-7; D ambiguous. CDR1 and CDR2 from the germline V gene are SGHKS and YYEKEE (reference sequence). The length of the CDR3 is 12 residues. Trimming cost V 1 base and J 2 bases, with 4 bases left between them. Here the CDR3 DNA reads TGTGCCAGCAGCTTGAATCCCTACGAGCAGTACTTC. It encodes CASSLNPYEQYF. Full variable domain (rest looked up from reference TRBV5-5 and TRBJ2-7): DAGVTQSPTHLIKTRGQQVTLRCSPISGHKSVSWYQQVLGQGPQFIFQYYEKEERGRGNFPDRFSARQFPNYSSELNVNALLLGDSALYLCASSLNPYEQYFGPGTRLTVT.

V and J are TRBV7-9 and TRBJ2-1; TRBD2 matches at 7 bases. This CDR3 region has 15 residues. V shed 3 bases, J shed 5 bases, and the junction held 7 bases outside the gene matches. From germline, CDR1 is SEHNR and CDR2 FQNEAQ (reference sequence). The CDR3 here is CASSFEASGHNEQFF. In DNA form, the CDR3 reads TGTGCCAGCAGCTTTGAGGCTAGCGGTCACAATGAGCAGTTCTTC.

V usage is TRBV9 and J usage is TRBJ1-2, with D possibly matching TRBD1 (5 bases). The V gene lost 0 bases and the J gene lost 5 bases, with 14 bases spanning the gap. Germline CDR1 is SGDLS and CDR2 is YYNGEE. This CDR3 has 15 amino acids. CDR3 DNA: TGTGCCAGCAGCGTAGCTGTTGGGGGAACTTATGGCTACACCTTC. Translation: CASSVAVGGTYGYTF.

CDR3 coding DNA: TGTGCCACGGCCCGGAGGGCGGAACTCAATGAGCAGTTCTTC. It is translated as CATARRAELNEQFF. The chain is built from TRBV10-3 and TRBJ2-1, with D maybe TRBD2 (6 bases). CDR3 size: 14 residues. The V end was cut by 10 bases, the J end by 6 bases, with 19 bases between. Germline V gene sequence: CDR1 ENHRY, CDR2 SYGVKD.

CDR3 residues: CASSESGSSYNEQFF. The CDR3, as DNA: TGTGCCAGCAGCGAGAGCGGAAGCTCCTACAATGAGCAGTTCTTC. The V and J genes are TRBV9 and TRBJ2-1; TRBD2 is a possible D gene (5 bases). CDR3 length: 15 residues. Germline V gene data show CDR1 as SGDLS and CDR2 as YYNGEE. V was shortened by 3 bases and J by 0 bases, with 10 bases between the two germline ends.